The present T cell receptor beta chain was sequenced within a study of blood T cells in healthy people across ages. Findings and limits, study-wide: Donor CMV status, an unknown factor, possibly confounded changes in expanded clonotypes.

Then a second PCR, running roughly 6 to 11 cycles, was carried out with a sample-barcoded 5' primer and a J-beta primer mix. Each cDNA molecule was tagged by a template-switch adaptor with 12 random nucleotides. Each single sample gave us at least 3 million CDR3-containing paired-end reads. TCRdb recomputed calls from the 5' RACE reads with MiXCR, one row per CDR3 protein. Counted here are hundreds of thousands of distinct CDR3 sequences, roughly 20% occurring once; the ten biggest clones make up 3% to 4.5%. On this clonotype itself: The antigen is undetermined.

This CDR3 spans 14 amino acids. The germline V gene encodes CDR1 DFQATT and CDR2 SNEGSKA (reference sequence). Peripheral blood from each donor was collected in a volume of 8 to 10 milliliters. This receptor was taken from a man between 65 and 85 years old in good health. V and J are TRBV20-1 and TRBJ2-5; TRBD2 aligns across 8 bases. With the DNA end fitting TRBJ2-7 better, the J assignment may be wrong. Sequenced material: blood. CDR3 amino acids: CSAKTGRVSYEQYF. The CDR3 DNA reads as TGCAGTGCTAAAACCGGGAGGGTCTCCTACGAGCAGTACTTC.